The subject of this entry is one TCR beta chain. The source of the sample is a study of Ad26.COV2.S vaccination and SARS-CoV-2 variants. Sequencing was performed with immunoSEQ multiplex PCR; in TCRdb, only in-frame clones are kept and a portion is missing. The sample lists 500,000 or so clones; nearly 90% were seen once. Treatment described: some 20 received Ad26.COV2.S at low or high dose, single or two shots; several received placebo; per-sample allocation not given. Sampling was done on day 63 after the first vaccine or placebo injection. This clonotype was obtained from a person between 18 and 65 years old who received the Ad26.COV2.S COVID-19 vaccine or a placebo. Sample: peripheral blood, taken in a trial of Ad26.COV2.S vaccine versus placebo.

The chain's CDR3 is CASSFMPVSGNTIYF. DNA of the CDR3: TGCGCCAGCAGCTTCATGCCTGTCTCTGGAAACACCATATATTTT. The chain recombines TRBV5-1 with TRBJ1-3; D is unresolved. Germline V lookup: CDR1 SGHRS, CDR2 YFSETQ. The CDR3 runs to 15 residues. Trimming took off 2 bases at V and 0 bases at J, with 9 bases between the two ends.